This T cell receptor beta chain was recorded in a study of regulatory T cells in long-lasting Graves disease. This clonotype has just a few counts. The junction does not match germline at one end; this may be a read error. Noted time point: newly diagnosed GD, antithyroid drugs for less than 3 months. There was RNA extracted from PBMCs, and the TCR library was made from it. Building of the TCR beta libraries involved iRepertoire HTBI primers and Arm-PCR of CDR3 regions. From the multiplex PCR reads, TCRdb called clonotypes with MiXCR, one entry per CDR3 protein. The sample records some 560,000 distinct CDR3 sequences, roughly a sixth being singletons. This CDR3 has 13 residues. Per germline, CDR1 SNHLY and CDR2 FYNNEI. A further study also used this sample, focusing on T cells in Graves' hyperthyroidism and ophthalmopathy.

The specimen comprised peripheral blood mononuclear cells (PBMCs), sampled at new diagnosis, from a patient treated with antithyroid drugs. This TCR was recovered from a woman aged 40 to 65 with Graves disease. The V and J genes are TRBV2 and TRBJ1-1; 8 bases are a match to TRBD1. This CDR3 reads CANSEDREEGAFF. Written as DNA, the CDR3 is TGTGCCAACAGTGAGGACAGGGAAGAGGGCGCTTTCTTT.